Sequencing of this T cell receptor beta chain was carried out in a study of chronic HIV infection and antiretroviral therapy. This clonotype was detected a few times. Trimming cost V 7 bases and J 5 bases, with 11 bases left between them. The CDR3 runs 13 residues. Germline V lookup: CDR1 SNHLY, CDR2 FYNNEI. TCRdb re-derived calls from the 5' RACE reads in MiXCR, one entry per CDR3 protein. The sample carries 40,000 to 50,000 distinct CDR3 sequences, approximately 19% recorded once. This chain joins TRBV2 and TRBJ1-4, with D possibly TRBD1 on 6 matching bases. The origin of this receptor is an adult who had HIV and had not received antiretroviral therapy, or was an uninfected healthy control (not recorded which). Specimen: peripheral blood. The CDR3 sequence is CASIDGQNEKLFF. The CDR3 nucleotides read TGTGCCAGCATTGACGGACAGAATGAAAAACTGTTTTTT.